These 30 T cell receptor beta chains came from one sample sequenced in a study of blood T cell repertoires in COVID-19. Using immunoSEQ multiplex PCR, the repertoire was profiled, and TCRdb retains in-frame clones only, with some absent. The data contain around 260,000 clones, approximately 90% of them seen just once; the ten biggest clones take up over 2%. Specimen: peripheral blood. These receptors all come from a woman between 25 and 40 years old with COVID-19, enrolled during active disease.

The chain has TRBV7-9 and TRBJ2-1, with unresolved D. CDR1 SEHNR and CDR2 FQNEAQ come from the germline V gene (reference sequence). This CDR3 contains 11 residues. V lost 11 bases, J lost 3 bases, and 8 bases lay in between. CDR3 in amino acids: CASRSYNEQFF. The CDR3 DNA is TGTGCCTCCCGGAGCTACAATGAGCAGTTCTTC.

The chain couples TRBV5-1 to TRBJ2-1, with 8 bases fitting TRBD2. Germline V gene sequence: CDR1 SGHRS, CDR2 YFSETQ. The CDR3 is 16 amino acids. With V trimmed by 5 bases and J by 6 bases, 13 bases remained unmatched. This chain's CDR3 is CASSPPDSGTANEQFF. CDR3 nucleotide sequence: TGCGCCAGCAGTCCTCCAGATAGCGGGACCGCCAATGAGCAGTTCTTC.

The chain recombines TRBV19 with TRBJ1-6, with 9 bases lining up with TRBD1. Germline V gene data show CDR1 as LNHDA and CDR2 as SQIVND (reference sequence). The V segment lost 5 bases and the J segment 9 bases; nucleotides outside the gene matches: 5. This CDR3 contains 14 residues. CDR3 sequence reads: CASSATGGISPLHF. CDR3 nucleotide sequence: TGTGCCAGTAGTGCCACAGGGGGCATTTCACCCCTCCACTTT.

This chain connects TRBV24-1 to TRBJ2-3, with D possibly being TRBD1 (6 bases). V lost 0 bases and J 0 bases, leaving 15 bases between the germline ends. Germline-derived CDR1 and CDR2 are KGHDR and SFDVKD. The CDR3 runs 18 residues. The chain's CDR3 is CATSDLTGNHGSTDTQYF. The CDR3 DNA is TGTGCCACCAGTGATTTGACAGGGAACCACGGGAGCACAGATACGCAGTATTTT.

The rearrangement uses TRBV14 and TRBJ1-1; D is uncertain. Germline values: CDR1 SGHDN, CDR2 FVKESK. This CDR3 contains 17 residues. V was clipped by 0 bases and J by 5 bases, with 19 bases between them. CDR3 loop: CASSQDGVEIKRTEAFF. The DNA for the CDR3 is TGTGCCAGCAGCCAAGATGGTGTTGAAATCAAGAGAACTGAAGCTTTCTTT.

The rearrangement joins TRBV28 to TRBJ1-5; unclear D gene. With 3 bases removed from V and 5 bases from J, the gap between germline ends came to 14 bases. The length of the CDR3 is 15 residues. The V gene's germline CDR1 is MDHEN and CDR2 SYDVKM. CDR3 amino acids: CASSLGSLGHQPQHF. CDR3 DNA sequence: TGTGCCAGCAGTTTGGGCAGCTTAGGTCATCAGCCCCAGCATTTT.

CDR3 coding DNA: TGCGCCAGCAGTGAGTCGACTAGCGTTTACAATGAGCAGTTCTTC. Translation gives CASSESTSVYNEQFF. This chain joins TRBV10-1 and TRBJ2-1; TRBD2 matches 8 bases. Trimming cost V 0 bases and J 4 bases; bases outside gene matches: 2. This CDR3 is built from 15 residues. The germline CDR1 and CDR2 sequences are WNHNN and SYGVQD (reference sequence).

The V gene is TRBV19, the J gene TRBJ2-3; D remains ambiguous. The CDR3 is 12 amino acids. V gave up 3 bases and J gave up 10 bases, with 11 bases separating them. Germline loops: CDR1 LNHDA, CDR2 SQIVND (reference sequence). This chain's CDR3 is CASSIGPTPQYF. CDR3 bases: TGTGCCAGTAGTATTGGCCCGACTCCGCAGTATTTT.

CDR3 DNA sequence: TGTGCCAGCAGCTTAGGGCTAGCGGGAGGGGCTAGAGATACGCAGTATTTT. Translation: CASSLGLAGGARDTQYF. The chain is built from TRBV7-2 and TRBJ2-3; TRBD2 agrees at 12 bases. This CDR3 is 17 amino acids long. V was clipped by 1 base and J by 5 bases; unmatched bases: 7. Germline V gene sequence: CDR1 SGHTA, CDR2 FQGNSA.

J is TRBJ1-1 and V is TRBV21-1; the listed D gene, TRBD1, was not tested against the DNA. TRBV21-1 is a pseudogene. CDR3 length: 15 residues. Here the CDR3 DNA reads TGTGCCAGCAGCAAAGTCAAGGTAGGGGACACTGAAGCTTTCTTT. As protein: CASSKVKVGDTEAFF.

The chain joins TRBV5-1 to TRBJ2-4; TRBD1 might be the D (6 bases). Germline V CDR1 and CDR2: SGHRS, YFSETQ. The CDR3 runs 15 residues. V shed 4 bases and J shed 0 bases, with 11 bases lying between them. This chain's CDR3 is CASSPGALAKNIQYF. DNA for the CDR3: TGCGCCAGCAGCCCAGGGGCTCTAGCCAAAAACATTCAGTACTTC.

The chain has TRBV14 and TRBJ2-7; TRBD1 is a possible D gene (5 bases). Germline CDR1 reads SGHDN; CDR2 reads FVKESK. V lost 3 bases and J 6 bases, leaving 12 bases between the germline ends. The CDR3 length is 13 residues. CDR3 in DNA: TGTGCCAGCAGCCAGGGTCTGGGGCGCGAGCAGTACTTC. Encoded protein: CASSQGLGREQYF. The whole variable domain, remainder taken from reference TRBV14 and TRBJ2-7, is EAGVTQFPSHSVIEKGQTVTLRCDPISGHDNLYWYRRVMGKEIKFLLHFVKESKQDESGMPNNRFLAERTGGTYSTLKVQPAELEDSGVYFCASSQGLGREQYFGPGTRLTVT.

The chain has TRBV18 and TRBJ2-3; unclear D gene. This CDR3 has 13 amino acids. Trimming removed 2 bases from V and 6 bases from J, with 9 bases in between. Germline V gene data show CDR1 as KGHSH and CDR2 as LQKENI. CDR3 in amino acids: CASSPMSWDTQYF. For the CDR3, the DNA is TGTGCCAGCTCACCAATGAGTTGGGATACGCAGTATTTT.

The chain is built from TRBV5-6 and TRBJ1-5, with unresolved D. The CDR3 runs to 13 residues. V was shortened by 3 bases and J by 1 base, with 5 bases between the two germline ends. The germline V gene encodes CDR1 SGHDT and CDR2 YYEEEE. The CDR3 reads CASSWASNQPQHF. The CDR3 region has the DNA TGTGCCAGCAGCTGGGCGAGCAATCAGCCCCAGCATTTT.

V usage is TRBV10-3 and J usage is TRBJ2-7; no firm D call. V was shortened by 3 bases and J by 0 bases, with 18 bases between the two germline ends. Looked up from germline, CDR1 is ENHRY and CDR2 is SYGVKD. The CDR3 is 17 amino acids. CDR3 protein: CAISDPSRRRSSYEQYF. The CDR3 DNA sequence: TGTGCCATCAGTGACCCCTCGAGACGGAGAAGCTCCTACGAGCAGTACTTC.

This chain uses TRBV19 with TRBJ2-3; 7 bases map to TRBD1. V lost 6 bases, J lost 2 bases, and 8 bases stayed unmatched. Germline loops: CDR1 LNHDA, CDR2 SQIVND (reference sequence). The CDR3 contains 15 residues. This CDR3 reads CASSPQGTTTDTQYF. The CDR3 bases are TGTGCCAGTAGCCCACAGGGGACCACCACAGATACGCAGTATTTT.

The chain carries TRBV19 and TRBJ1-1; the D gene is possibly TRBD1 (5 bases). This CDR3 region has 14 residues. Per the germline V gene, CDR1 is LNHDA and CDR2 is SQIVND (reference sequence). The V and J ends lost 4 bases and 0 bases respectively, with 9 bases between them. CDR3 coding DNA: TGTGCCAGTAGTACCCCAGGGTTGAACACTGAAGCTTTCTTT. Its translation is CASSTPGLNTEAFF.

The rearrangement uses TRBV7-2 and TRBJ2-3; D might be TRBD2 (6 bases). The V gene's germline CDR1 is SGHTA and CDR2 FQGNSA. The CDR3 has 15 residues. Trimming shortened V by 1 base and J by 1 base, and 9 bases separated the two germline ends. The CDR3 coding sequence is TGTGCCAGCAGCTTAGAGGCTAGCGGCACAGATACGCAGTATTTT. It specifies CASSLEASGTDTQYF.

V usage is TRBV5-1 and J usage is TRBJ2-7, with 11 bases that match TRBD2. In germline, CDR1 is SGHRS, CDR2 YFSETQ. The CDR3 length is 19 residues. After removal of 5 bases from V and 4 bases from J, the junction contained 20 bases not matched to a gene. CDR3 loop: CASSLTSGSQAGLGYEQYF. CDR3 DNA: TGCGCCAGCAGTTTAACTAGCGGGAGTCAAGCGGGATTGGGGTACGAGCAGTACTTC.

The chain links TRBV5-1 to TRBJ2-7; D is unclear. Germline CDR1 reads SGHRS; CDR2 reads YFSETQ. V lost 1 base to trimming and J lost 0 bases, with 11 bases between them. CDR3 size: 15 residues. In nucleotides, the CDR3 is TGCGCCAGCAGCTTGTACCCTGGCAGCTCCTACGAGCAGTACTTC. Residues: CASSLYPGSSYEQYF.

The V and J genes are TRBV30 and TRBJ2-7, with D possibly matching TRBD2 (6 bases). Trimming removed 2 bases at V and 0 bases at J, with 11 bases between. This CDR3 is built from 14 residues. Germline CDR1 reads GTSNPN; CDR2 reads SVGIG (reference sequence). The CDR3 protein is CAWSPRGGSYEQYF. As DNA, the CDR3 is TGTGCCTGGAGTCCAAGGGGAGGCTCCTACGAGCAGTACTTC.

This rearrangement joins TRBV7-2 to TRBJ2-6; possibly TRBD2 for D (6 bases). V was trimmed by 1 base and J by 2 bases, leaving 9 bases between them. The V gene's germline CDR1 is SGHTA and CDR2 FQGNSA. CDR3 length equals 16 residues. CDR3 residues: CASSLVSSAGANVLTF. The CDR3 DNA follows: TGTGCCAGCAGCTTAGTTTCTAGCGCTGGGGCCAACGTCCTGACTTTC. The full variable domain, rest sourced from reference TRBV7-2 and TRBJ2-6, is GAGVSQSPSNKVTEKGKDVELRCDPISGHTALYWYRQSLGQGLEFLIYFQGNSAPDKSGLPSDRFSAERTGGSVSTLTIQRTQQEDSAVYLCASSLVSSAGANVLTFGAGSRLTVL.

This chain uses TRBV28 with TRBJ2-5; 8 positions agree with TRBD2. The CDR3 contains 15 residues. The germline V gene has CDR1 MDHEN and CDR2 SYDVKM. J gave up 3 bases and V 5 bases, and 8 bases lay outside the gene matches. In DNA form, the CDR3 reads TGTGCCAGCAGTCCTCCACTAGCGGCTGAAGAGACCCAGTACTTC. This codes for CASSPPLAAEETQYF.

The chain couples TRBV28 to TRBJ2-6; weak D call: TRBD1 (5 bases). The CDR3 is 17 residues long. V was pared by 3 bases and J by 0 bases, with 12 bases between. The V gene's germline CDR1 is MDHEN and CDR2 SYDVKM. The CDR3 coding sequence is TGTGCCAGCAGTTTTGTGACAGAGAGCTCTGGGGCCAACGTCCTGACTTTC. It yields the protein CASSFVTESSGANVLTF. Full variable domain (outside the CDR3, taken from reference TRBV28 and TRBJ2-6): DVKVTQSSRYLVKRTGEKVFLECVQDMDHENMFWYRQDPGLGLRLIYFSYDVKMKEKGDIPEGYSVSREKKERFSLILESASTNQTSMYLCASSFVTESSGANVLTFGAGSRLTVL.

The CDR3 loop reads CASRGQGEQYF. CDR3 bases: TGCGCCAGCAGGGGACAGGGCGAGCAGTACTTC. The J gene is TRBJ2-7, the V gene TRBV10-2; 9 bases match TRBD1. The CDR3 is 11 amino acids. The trim removed 6 bases at V and 6 bases at J, leaving 0 bases unmatched. Per the germline V gene, CDR1 is WSHSY and CDR2 is SAAADI.

This clone was observed a few times. This chain joins TRBV28 and TRBJ2-7, with 9 positions matching TRBD2. With V trimmed by 6 bases and J by 3 bases, 9 bases remained unmatched. The CDR3 is made up of 15 amino acids. Germline CDR1 and CDR2: MDHEN and SYDVKM. The CDR3 region has the DNA TGTGCCAGCAGAAAACGGGCTAGCGGGGTCTACGAGCAGTACTTC. Amino acids: CASRKRASGVYEQYF.

CDR3 loop: CASSLAQTYNEQFF. CDR3 coding DNA: TGCGCCAGCAGCTTGGCACAAACCTACAATGAGCAGTTCTTC. The V and J genes are TRBV5-1 and TRBJ2-1; D is ambiguous. The CDR3 length is 14 residues. V lost 0 bases to trimming and J lost 2 bases, with 6 bases between them. CDR1 is SGHRS and CDR2 is YFSETQ in the germline V gene.

This chain joins TRBV16 and TRBJ2-6, with D tentatively TRBD2 (6 bases). This CDR3 comprises 16 residues. Germline V gene sequence: CDR1 KGHSY, CDR2 FQNENV. Trimming took off 0 bases at V and 0 bases at J, with 6 bases between the two ends. The CDR3 DNA reads as TGTGCCAGCAGCCAATCCGGGGGCTCTGGGGCCAACGTCCTGACTTTC. It is translated as CASSQSGGSGANVLTF.

This rearrangement joins TRBV25-1 to TRBJ1-2; no definite D call. This CDR3 spans 13 amino acids. CDR1 MGHDK and CDR2 SYGVNS come from the germline V gene. V lost 6 bases, J lost 5 bases, and 13 bases lay in between. The CDR3, as DNA: TGTGCCAGCAGGCGGTCCGGTGGGTATGGCTACACCTTC. As protein: CASRRSGGYGYTF.

A single count supports this clone. The V and J genes are TRBV21-1 and TRBJ2-1; whether TRBD2, the table's D call, matches the DNA was not checked. TRBV21-1 is an annotated pseudogene. The CDR3 has 18 residues. The CDR3 nucleotides are TGTGCCAGCAGCAAAGGGAACCGGACTAGCGGTCCCTACAATGAGCAGTTCTTC. Its protein is CASSKGNRTSGPYNEQFF.